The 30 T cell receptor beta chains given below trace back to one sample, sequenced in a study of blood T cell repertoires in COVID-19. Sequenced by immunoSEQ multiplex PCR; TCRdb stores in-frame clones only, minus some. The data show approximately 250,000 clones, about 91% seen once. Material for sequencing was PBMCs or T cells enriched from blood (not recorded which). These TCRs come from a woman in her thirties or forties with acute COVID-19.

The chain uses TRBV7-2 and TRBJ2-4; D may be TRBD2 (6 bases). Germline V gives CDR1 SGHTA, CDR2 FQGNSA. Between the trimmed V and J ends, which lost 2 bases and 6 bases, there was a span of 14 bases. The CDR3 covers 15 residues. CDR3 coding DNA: TGTGCCAGCAGCTTAAACCCGGGAGACGGAAACATTCAGTACTTC. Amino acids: CASSLNPGDGNIQYF.

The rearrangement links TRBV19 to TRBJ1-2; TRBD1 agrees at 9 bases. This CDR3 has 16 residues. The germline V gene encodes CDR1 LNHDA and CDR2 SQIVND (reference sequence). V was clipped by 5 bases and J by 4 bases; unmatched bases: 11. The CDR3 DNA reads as TGTGCCAGTAGTTTTTTGGGGACAGGGAATCGCTATGGCTACACCTTC. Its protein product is CASSFLGTGNRYGYTF.

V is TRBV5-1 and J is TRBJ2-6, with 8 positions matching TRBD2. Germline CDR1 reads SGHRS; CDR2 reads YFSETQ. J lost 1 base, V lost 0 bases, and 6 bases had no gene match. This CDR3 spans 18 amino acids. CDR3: CASSLELAGPSGANVLTF. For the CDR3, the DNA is TGCGCCAGCAGCTTGGAGTTAGCGGGACCTTCTGGGGCCAACGTCCTGACTTTC.

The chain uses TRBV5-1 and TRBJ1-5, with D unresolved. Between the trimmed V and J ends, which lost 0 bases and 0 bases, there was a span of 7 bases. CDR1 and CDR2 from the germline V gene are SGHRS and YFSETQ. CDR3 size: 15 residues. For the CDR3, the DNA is TGCGCCAGCAGCTTGGACAGTTATAGCAATCAGCCCCAGCATTTT. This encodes CASSLDSYSNQPQHF.

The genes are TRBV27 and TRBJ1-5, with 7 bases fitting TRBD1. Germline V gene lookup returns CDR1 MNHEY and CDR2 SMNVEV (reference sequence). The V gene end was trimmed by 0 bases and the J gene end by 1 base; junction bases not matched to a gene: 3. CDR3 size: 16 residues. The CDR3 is CASSLSYRGSNQPQHF. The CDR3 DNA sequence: TGTGCCAGCAGTTTATCCTACAGGGGAAGCAATCAGCCCCAGCATTTT.

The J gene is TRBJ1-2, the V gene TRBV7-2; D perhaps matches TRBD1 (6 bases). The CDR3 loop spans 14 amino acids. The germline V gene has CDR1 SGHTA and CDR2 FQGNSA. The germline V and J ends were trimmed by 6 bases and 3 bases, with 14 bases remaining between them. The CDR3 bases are TGTGCCAGCAGACAGGGCCCCGAGGACTATGGCTACACCTTC. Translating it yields CASRQGPEDYGYTF.

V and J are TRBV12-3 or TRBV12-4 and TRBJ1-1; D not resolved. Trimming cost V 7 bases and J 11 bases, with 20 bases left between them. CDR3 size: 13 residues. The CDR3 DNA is TGTGCCAGCACCTATGGCGGAGGGCGACGGGCTTTCTTT. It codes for CASTYGGGRRAFF.

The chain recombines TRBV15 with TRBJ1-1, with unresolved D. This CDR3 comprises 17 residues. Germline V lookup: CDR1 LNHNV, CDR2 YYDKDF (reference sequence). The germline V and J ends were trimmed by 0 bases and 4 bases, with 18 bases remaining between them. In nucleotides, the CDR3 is TGTGCCACCAGCAGAGATTTAAATCGTGACTTAGGCACTGAAGCTTTCTTT. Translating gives CATSRDLNRDLGTEAFF.

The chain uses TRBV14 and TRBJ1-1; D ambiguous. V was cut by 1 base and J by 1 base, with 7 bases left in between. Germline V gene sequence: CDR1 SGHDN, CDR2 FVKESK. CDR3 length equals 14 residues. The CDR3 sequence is CASSQGGWNTEAFF. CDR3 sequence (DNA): TGTGCCAGCAGCCAAGGAGGCTGGAACACTGAAGCTTTCTTT.

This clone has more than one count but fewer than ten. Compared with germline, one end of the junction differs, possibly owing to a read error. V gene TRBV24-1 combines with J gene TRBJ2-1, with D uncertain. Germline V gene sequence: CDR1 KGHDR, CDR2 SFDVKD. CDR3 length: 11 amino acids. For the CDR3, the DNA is TGTGCCACCAGTGATTTTCAGAACGTGGTCTTC. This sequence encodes CATSDFQNVVF.

CDR3 protein: CASSQVLVNDEQFF. In DNA, the CDR3 is TGCGCCAGCAGCCAAGTGTTAGTAAACGATGAGCAGTTCTTC. V and J are TRBV4-1 and TRBJ2-1; D not resolved. The V gene lost 1 base and the J gene lost 8 bases, with 12 bases spanning the gap. There are 14 residues in the CDR3. Germline assignment: CDR1 MGHRA and CDR2 YSYEKL.

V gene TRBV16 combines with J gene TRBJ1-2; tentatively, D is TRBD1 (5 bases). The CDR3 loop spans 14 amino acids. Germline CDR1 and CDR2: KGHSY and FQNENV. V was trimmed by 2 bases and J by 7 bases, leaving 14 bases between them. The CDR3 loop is CASSQQRSQGGYTF. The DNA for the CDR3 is TGTGCCAGCAGCCAACAAAGGTCGCAGGGTGGCTACACCTTC.

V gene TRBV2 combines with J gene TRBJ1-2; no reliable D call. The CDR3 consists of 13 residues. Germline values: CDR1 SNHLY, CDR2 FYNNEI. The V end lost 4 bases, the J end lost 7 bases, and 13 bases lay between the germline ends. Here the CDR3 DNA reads TGTGCCAGCAGTGGACGCGGCGCGGGTGGCTACACCTTC. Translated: CASSGRGAGGYTF.

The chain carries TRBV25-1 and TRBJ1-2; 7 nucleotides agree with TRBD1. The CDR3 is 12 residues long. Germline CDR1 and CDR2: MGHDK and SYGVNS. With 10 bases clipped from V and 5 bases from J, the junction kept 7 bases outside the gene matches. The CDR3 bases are TGTGCCACCTTGACAGGGAGGTATGGCTACACCTTC. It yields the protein CATLTGRYGYTF.

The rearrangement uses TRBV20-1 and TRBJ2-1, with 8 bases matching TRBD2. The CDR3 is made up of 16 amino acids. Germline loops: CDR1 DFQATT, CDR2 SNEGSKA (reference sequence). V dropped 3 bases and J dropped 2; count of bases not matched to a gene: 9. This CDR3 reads CSASSPPGGPYNEQFF. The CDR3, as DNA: TGCAGTGCTAGTAGTCCCCCGGGAGGGCCCTACAATGAGCAGTTCTTC.

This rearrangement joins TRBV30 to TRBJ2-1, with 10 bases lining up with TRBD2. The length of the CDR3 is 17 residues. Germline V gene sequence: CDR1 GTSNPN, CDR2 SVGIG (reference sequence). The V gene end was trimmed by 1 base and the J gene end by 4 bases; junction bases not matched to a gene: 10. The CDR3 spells CAWSGPGSGGGYNEQFF. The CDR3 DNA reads TGTGCCTGGAGTGGTCCCGGGAGCGGGGGGGGTTACAATGAGCAGTTCTTC.

The CDR3 spells CASSEARLRSEAFF. CDR3 in DNA: TGTGCCAGCAGTGAGGCTAGGTTACGCTCTGAAGCTTTCTTT. The V gene is TRBV6-1, the J gene TRBJ1-1, with no clear D. V lost 3 bases to trimming and J lost 6 bases, with 14 bases between them. This CDR3 has 14 residues. Germline CDR1 is MNHNS and CDR2 is SASEGT.

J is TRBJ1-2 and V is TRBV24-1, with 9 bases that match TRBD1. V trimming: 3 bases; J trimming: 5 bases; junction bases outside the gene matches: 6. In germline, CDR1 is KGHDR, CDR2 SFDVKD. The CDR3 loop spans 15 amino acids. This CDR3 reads CATSDATGGEYGYTF. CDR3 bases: TGTGCCACCAGTGATGCGACAGGGGGGGAGTATGGCTACACCTTC.

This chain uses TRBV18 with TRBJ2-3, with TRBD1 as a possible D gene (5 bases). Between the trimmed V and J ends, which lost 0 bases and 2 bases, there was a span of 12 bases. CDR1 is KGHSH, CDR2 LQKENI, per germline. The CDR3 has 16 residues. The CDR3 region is CASSPPGPGNTDTQYF. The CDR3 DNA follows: TGTGCCAGCTCACCACCAGGGCCAGGGAACACAGATACGCAGTATTTT.

The CDR3 bases are TGTGCCACCAGGGGACAGGGGGCGAACACTGAAGCTTTCTTT. Protein: CATRGQGANTEAFF. This chain connects TRBV24-1 to TRBJ1-1; 12 bases align to TRBD1. The germline CDR1 and CDR2 sequences are KGHDR and SFDVKD. Unmatched junction bases numbered 0, after V lost 7 bases and J lost 1 base. This CDR3 has 14 amino acids.

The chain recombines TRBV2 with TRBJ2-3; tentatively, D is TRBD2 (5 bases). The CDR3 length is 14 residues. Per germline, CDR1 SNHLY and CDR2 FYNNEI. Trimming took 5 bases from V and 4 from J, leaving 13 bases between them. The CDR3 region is CASSPHTEADTQYF. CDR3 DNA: TGTGCCAGCAGTCCTCATACGGAGGCAGATACGCAGTATTTT.

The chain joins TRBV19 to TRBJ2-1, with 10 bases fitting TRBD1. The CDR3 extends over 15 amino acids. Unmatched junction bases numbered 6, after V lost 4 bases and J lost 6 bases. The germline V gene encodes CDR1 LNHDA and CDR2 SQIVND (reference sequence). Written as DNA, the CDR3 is TGTGCCAGTAGTACCCGGACAGGGGGGAGCAATGAGCAGTTCTTC. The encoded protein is CASSTRTGGSNEQFF.

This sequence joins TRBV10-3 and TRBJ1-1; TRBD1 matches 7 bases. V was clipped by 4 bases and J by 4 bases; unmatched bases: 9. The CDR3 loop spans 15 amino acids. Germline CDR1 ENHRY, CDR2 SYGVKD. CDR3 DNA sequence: TGTGCCATCAGTGGAGGGTTTCGGACAGGCACTGAAGCTTTCTTT. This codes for CAISGGFRTGTEAFF.

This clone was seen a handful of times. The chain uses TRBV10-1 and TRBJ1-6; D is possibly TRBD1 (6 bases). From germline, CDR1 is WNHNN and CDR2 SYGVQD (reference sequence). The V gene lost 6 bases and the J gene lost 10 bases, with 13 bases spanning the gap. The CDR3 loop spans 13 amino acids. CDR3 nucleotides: TGCGCCAGCAGGGGACACCGCACCTCACCCCTCCACTTT. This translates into CASRGHRTSPLHF.

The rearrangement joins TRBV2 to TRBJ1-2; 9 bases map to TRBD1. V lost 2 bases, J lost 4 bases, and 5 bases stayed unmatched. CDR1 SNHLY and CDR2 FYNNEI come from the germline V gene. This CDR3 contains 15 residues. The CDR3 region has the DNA TGTGCCAGCAGTGAACTACCGGGACAGGGCTATGGCTACACCTTC. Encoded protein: CASSELPGQGYGYTF. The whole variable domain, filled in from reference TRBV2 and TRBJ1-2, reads EPEVTQTPSHQVTQMGQEVILRCVPISNHLYFYWYRQILGQKVEFLVSFYNNEISEKSEIFDDQFSVERPDGSNFTLKIRSTKLEDSAMYFCASSELPGQGYGYTFGSGTRLTVV.

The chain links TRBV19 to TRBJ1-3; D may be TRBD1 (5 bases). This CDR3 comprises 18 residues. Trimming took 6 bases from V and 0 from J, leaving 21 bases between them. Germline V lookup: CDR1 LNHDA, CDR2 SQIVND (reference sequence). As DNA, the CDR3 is TGTGCCAGTAGCTATCTCGTTACCAGGGCCCGCTCTGGAAACACCATATATTTT. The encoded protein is CASSYLVTRARSGNTIYF.

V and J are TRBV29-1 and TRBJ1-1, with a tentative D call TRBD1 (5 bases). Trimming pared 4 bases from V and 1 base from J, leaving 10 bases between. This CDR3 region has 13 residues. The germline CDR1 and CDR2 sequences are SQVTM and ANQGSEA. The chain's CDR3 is CSVAQGRNTEAFF. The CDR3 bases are TGCAGCGTTGCCCAGGGTAGGAACACTGAAGCTTTCTTT.

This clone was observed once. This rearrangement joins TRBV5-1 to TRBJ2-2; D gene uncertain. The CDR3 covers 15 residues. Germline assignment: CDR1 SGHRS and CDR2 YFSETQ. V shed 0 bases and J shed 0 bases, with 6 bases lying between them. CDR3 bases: TGCGCCAGCAGCTTGGGACATTCGAACACCGGGGAGCTGTTTTTT. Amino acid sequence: CASSLGHSNTGELFF.

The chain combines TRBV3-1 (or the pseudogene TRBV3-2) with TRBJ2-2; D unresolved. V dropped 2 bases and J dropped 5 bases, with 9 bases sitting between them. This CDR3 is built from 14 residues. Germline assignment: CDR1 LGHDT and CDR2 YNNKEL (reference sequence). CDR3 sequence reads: CASSQRSWTGELFF. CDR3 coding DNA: TGTGCCAGCAGCCAAAGGAGTTGGACCGGGGAGCTGTTTTTT.

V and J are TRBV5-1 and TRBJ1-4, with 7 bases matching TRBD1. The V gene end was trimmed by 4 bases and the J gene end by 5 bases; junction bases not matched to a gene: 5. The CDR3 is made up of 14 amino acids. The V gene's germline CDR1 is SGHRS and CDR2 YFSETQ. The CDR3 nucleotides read TGCGCCAGCAGCCCGACAGGGTTCAATGAAAAACTGTTTTTT. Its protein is CASSPTGFNEKLFF.